Given below is one T cell receptor (beta chain) in context. CDR3 size: 15 residues. Trimming removed 3 bases from V and 4 bases from J; junction bases left unmatched: 9. Germline V gives CDR1 SGHRS, CDR2 YFSETQ. The record originates from a study of blood T cell repertoires in COVID-19. TCRdb's copy holds only in-frame clones and misses some; the assay was immunoSEQ multiplex PCR. Among some 190,000 clones listed, approximately 90% were seen once. Sample: PBMCs or T cells enriched from blood (not recorded which). The receptor was isolated from a middle-aged woman in a cohort exposed to, infected with or recovered from COVID-19 (not recorded which). The genes are TRBV5-1 and TRBJ1-1; 7 bases are shared with TRBD1. The CDR3 spells CASSSRQGKGTEAFF. DNA of the CDR3: TGCGCCAGCAGCTCCCGACAGGGAAAAGGCACTGAAGCTTTCTTT. Combining the CDR3 with reference TRBV5-1 and TRBJ1-1 gives the whole variable domain KAGVTQTPRYLIKTRGQQVTLSCSPISGHRSVSWYQQTPGQGLQFLFEYFSETQRNKGNFPGRFSGRQFSNSRSEMNVSTLELGDSALYLCASSSRQGKGTEAFFGQGTRLTVV.